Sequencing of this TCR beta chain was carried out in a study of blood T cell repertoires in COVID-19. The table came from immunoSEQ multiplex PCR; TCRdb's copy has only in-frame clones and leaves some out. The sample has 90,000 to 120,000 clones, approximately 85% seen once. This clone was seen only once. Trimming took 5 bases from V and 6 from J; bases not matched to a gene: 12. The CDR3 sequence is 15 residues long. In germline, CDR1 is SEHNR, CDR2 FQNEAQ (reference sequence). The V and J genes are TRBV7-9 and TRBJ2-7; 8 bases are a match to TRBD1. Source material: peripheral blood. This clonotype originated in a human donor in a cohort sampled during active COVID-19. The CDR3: CASSTFGQGSSEQYF. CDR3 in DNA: TGTGCCAGCAGCACCTTCGGACAGGGCTCTTCCGAGCAGTACTTC.